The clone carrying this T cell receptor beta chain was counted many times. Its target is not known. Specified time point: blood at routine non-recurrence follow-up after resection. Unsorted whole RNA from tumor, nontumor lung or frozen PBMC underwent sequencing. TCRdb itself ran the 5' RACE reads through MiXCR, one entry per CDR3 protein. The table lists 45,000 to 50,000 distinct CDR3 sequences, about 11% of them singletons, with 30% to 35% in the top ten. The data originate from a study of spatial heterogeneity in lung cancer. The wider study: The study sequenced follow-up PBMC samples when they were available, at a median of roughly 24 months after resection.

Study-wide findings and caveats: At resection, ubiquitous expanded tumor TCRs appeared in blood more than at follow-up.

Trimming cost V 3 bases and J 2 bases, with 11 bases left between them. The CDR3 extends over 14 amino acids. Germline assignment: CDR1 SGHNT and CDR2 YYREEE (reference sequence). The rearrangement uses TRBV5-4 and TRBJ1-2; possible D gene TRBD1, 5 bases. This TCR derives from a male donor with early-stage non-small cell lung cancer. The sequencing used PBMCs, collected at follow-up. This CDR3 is CASSSRGANYGYTF. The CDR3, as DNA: TGTGCCAGCAGCTCTAGGGGAGCAAACTATGGCTACACCTTC.